This T cell receptor (beta chain) was obtained from a study of cytomegalovirus exposure and HLA in healthy donors. Study results and limitations: In most subjects, TCR beta sequences reportedly gave accurate predictions of HLA-A and HLA-B alleles. TRBV6-2, TRBV6-3 and some other V segments were unresolvable in 87-base-pair reads.

As regards this clone: What it binds is not known.

Each donor was healthy, and each was a bone marrow donor. PCR amplification relied on 60 Vbeta primers (plus 13 Jbeta primers). Assay: immunoSEQ multiplex PCR; the TCRdb copy retains only in-frame clones and omits some. The sample lists roughly 140,000 clones, 82% occurring once. The CDR3 is made up of 12 amino acids. V lost 5 bases, J lost 7 bases, and 11 bases lay in between. Germline assignment: CDR1 SGHTA and CDR2 FQGNSA. The receptor was derived from a woman in her fifties or sixties in good health and CMV-seropositive. The sequenced sample was PBMCs. The chain is built from TRBV7-2 and TRBJ1-2; D may be TRBD1 (5 bases). The CDR3: CASSPRTTGYTF. Here the CDR3 DNA reads TGTGCCAGCAGCCCTAGGACAACTGGCTACACCTTC.